Presented here are 6 T cell receptor beta chains from one specimen sequenced in a study of OX40 agonist ivuxolimab in advanced cancers. TCRdb's table, derived via immunoSEQ multiplex PCR, lists solely in-frame clones and lacks some. In the table there are over 60,000 clones, around 94% of which are singletons. Specimen: CD4+ or CD8+ T cells sorted from blood, collected in a trial of the OX40 agonist ivuxolimab. The source of these receptors is an adult with an advanced solid tumor such as melanoma, head and neck, liver or kidney cancer.

The CDR3 sequence: CASSLGNRGEKLFF. DNA of the CDR3: TGTGCCAGCAGCTTGGGGAACAGGGGTGAAAAACTGTTTTTT. The rearrangement joins TRBV7-9 to TRBJ1-4; TRBD1 matches 7 bases. Germline CDR1 reads SEHNR; CDR2 reads FQNEAQ (reference sequence). Unmatched junction bases numbered 5, after V lost 3 bases and J lost 7 bases. CDR3 length: 14 amino acids.

The chain recombines TRBV5-1 with TRBJ2-7, with D perhaps matching TRBD1 (7 bases). V lost 4 bases, J lost 7 bases, and 21 bases lay in between. This CDR3 contains 15 residues. CDR1 and CDR2 (germline): SGHRS, YFSETQ. The CDR3 here is CASSPAEGAPLEQYF. In DNA form, the CDR3 reads TGCGCCAGCAGCCCGGCGGAGGGGGCGCCTTTGGAGCAGTACTTC.

The chain recombines TRBV25-1 with TRBJ2-2; D is unresolved. V lost 4 bases and J 6 bases, leaving 12 bases between the germline ends. This CDR3 is 14 amino acids long. Germline V gives CDR1 MGHDK, CDR2 SYGVNS. DNA for the CDR3: TGTGCCAGCAGTGTGGGATTGTCAGCCGGGGAGCTGTTTTTT. It yields the protein CASSVGLSAGELFF. The whole variable domain, remainder taken from reference TRBV25-1 and TRBJ2-2, is EADIYQTPRYLVIGTGKKITLECSQTMGHDKMYWYQQDPGMELHLIHYSYGVNSTEKGDLSSESTVSRIRTEHFPLTLESARPSHTSQYLCASSVGLSAGELFFGEGSRLTVL.

This chain joins TRBV4-3 and TRBJ1-3, with D tentatively TRBD1 (5 bases). The germline gives CDR1 LGHNA, CDR2 YSLEER. The CDR3 extends over 17 amino acids. V was shortened by 0 bases and J by 2 bases, with 14 bases between the two germline ends. In DNA, the CDR3 is TGCGCCAGCAGCCAAGATCAACCAGGGATGGCTGGAAACACCATATATTTT. It yields the protein CASSQDQPGMAGNTIYF.

The chain is built from TRBV19 and TRBJ2-7, with 8 bases identical to TRBD1. Trimming took 3 bases from V and 7 from J; bases not matched to a gene: 11. Germline V gene lookup returns CDR1 LNHDA and CDR2 SQIVND (reference sequence). This CDR3 is 15 amino acids long. The CDR3 protein is CASSIVTGAVGEQYF. CDR3 coding DNA: TGTGCCAGTAGTATCGTGACAGGGGCCGTGGGGGAGCAGTACTTC.

The chain employs TRBV7-8 and TRBJ2-1, with 9 positions matching TRBD2. Germline-derived CDR1 and CDR2 are SGHVS and FQNEAQ. The CDR3 extends over 15 amino acids. Trimming removed 5 bases from V and 5 bases from J; junction bases left unmatched: 7. The CDR3 spells CASSPEGLAHNEQFF. DNA of the CDR3: TGTGCCAGCAGCCCGGAGGGACTAGCCCACAATGAGCAGTTCTTC. Using reference TRBV7-8 and TRBJ2-1 for the parts outside the CDR3, the full variable domain is GAGVSQSPRYKVAKRGQDVALRCDPISGHVSLFWYQQALGQGPEFLTYFQNEAQLDKSGLPSDRFFAERPEGSVSTLKIQRTQQEDSAVYLCASSPEGLAHNEQFFGPGTRLTVL.